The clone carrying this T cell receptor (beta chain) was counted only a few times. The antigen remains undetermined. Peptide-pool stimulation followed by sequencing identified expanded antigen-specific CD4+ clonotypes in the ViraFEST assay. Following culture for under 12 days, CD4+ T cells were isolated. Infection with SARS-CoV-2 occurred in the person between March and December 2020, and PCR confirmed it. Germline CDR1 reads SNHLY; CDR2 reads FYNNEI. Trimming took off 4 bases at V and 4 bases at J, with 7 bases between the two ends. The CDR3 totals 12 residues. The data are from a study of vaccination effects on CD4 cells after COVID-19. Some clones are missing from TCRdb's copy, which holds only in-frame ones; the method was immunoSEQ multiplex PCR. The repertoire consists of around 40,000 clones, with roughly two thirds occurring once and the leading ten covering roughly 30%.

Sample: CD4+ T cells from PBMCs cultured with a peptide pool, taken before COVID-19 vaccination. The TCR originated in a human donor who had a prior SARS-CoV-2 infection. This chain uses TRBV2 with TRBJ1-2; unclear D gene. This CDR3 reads CASSAVFYGYTF. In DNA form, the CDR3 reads TGTGCCAGCAGTGCCGTGTTCTATGGCTACACCTTC.